Listed here is a single TCR beta chain. Antigen unknown. A read error may account for a junction end that differs from germline. Calling Graves' hyperthyroidism stable meant ophthalmopathy did not progress within 18 months. Each diagnosis drew on symptoms, thyroxine, TRAb, thyroid ultrasound and orbital computed tomography findings. This sample was included in a study of T cells in Graves' hyperthyroidism and ophthalmopathy. Germline values: CDR1 LNHDA, CDR2 SQIVND (reference sequence). The CDR3 has 15 amino acids. Whole-study results and caveats: Most thyroid clonotypes expanded above 0.001 appeared in blood too.

Amplification of TCR beta CDR3 regions was performed using RNA transcripts as template. TCR CDR3 underwent first-round RT-PCR with the HTBI primer set. TCRdb called the multiplex PCR reads again in MiXCR, with one record for every CDR3 protein. The sample lists approximately 630,000 distinct CDR3 sequences; around 15% were seen once. Material for sequencing was blood. The chain couples TRBV19 to TRBJ1-5; 8 bases match TRBD1. This receptor was taken from a woman in her twenties or thirties with Graves' hyperthyroidism. CDR3 sequence reads: CASNPGGLSSQPQHF. CDR3 DNA sequence: TGTGCCAGTAACCCAGGGGGCTTGAGCAGTCAGCCCCAGCATTTT.